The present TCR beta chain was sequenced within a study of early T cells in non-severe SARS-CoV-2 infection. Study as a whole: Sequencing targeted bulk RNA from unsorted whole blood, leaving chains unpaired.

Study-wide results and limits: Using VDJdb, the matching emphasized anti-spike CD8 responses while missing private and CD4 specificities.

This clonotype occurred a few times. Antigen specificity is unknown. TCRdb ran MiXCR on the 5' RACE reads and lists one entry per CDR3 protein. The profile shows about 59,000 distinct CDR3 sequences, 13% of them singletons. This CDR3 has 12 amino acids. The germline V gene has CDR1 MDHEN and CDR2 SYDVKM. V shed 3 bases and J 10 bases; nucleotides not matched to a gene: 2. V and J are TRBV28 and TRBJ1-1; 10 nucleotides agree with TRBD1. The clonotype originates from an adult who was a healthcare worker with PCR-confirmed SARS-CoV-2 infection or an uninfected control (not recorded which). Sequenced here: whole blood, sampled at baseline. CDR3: CASSFDRGRAFF. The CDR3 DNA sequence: TGTGCCAGCAGTTTCGACAGGGGGCGAGCTTTCTTT.